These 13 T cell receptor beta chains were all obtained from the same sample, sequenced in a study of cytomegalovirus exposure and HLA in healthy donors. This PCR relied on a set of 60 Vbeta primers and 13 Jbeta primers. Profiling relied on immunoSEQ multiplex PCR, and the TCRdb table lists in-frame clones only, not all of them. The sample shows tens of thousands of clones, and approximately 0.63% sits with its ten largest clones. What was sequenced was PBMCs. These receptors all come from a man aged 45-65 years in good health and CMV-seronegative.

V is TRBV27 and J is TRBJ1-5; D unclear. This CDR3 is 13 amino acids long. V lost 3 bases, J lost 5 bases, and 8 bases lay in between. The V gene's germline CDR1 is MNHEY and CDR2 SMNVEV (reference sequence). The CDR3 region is CASSFQVDQPQHF. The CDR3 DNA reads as TGTGCCAGCAGTTTTCAGGTGGATCAGCCCCAGCATTTT.

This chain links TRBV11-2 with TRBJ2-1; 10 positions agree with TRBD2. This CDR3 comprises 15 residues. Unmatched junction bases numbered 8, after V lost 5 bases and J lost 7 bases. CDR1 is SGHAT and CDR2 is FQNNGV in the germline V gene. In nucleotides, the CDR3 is TGTGCCAGCAGCCTCTCTAGCGGGGGAGGTAATGAGCAGTTCTTC. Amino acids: CASSLSSGGGNEQFF.

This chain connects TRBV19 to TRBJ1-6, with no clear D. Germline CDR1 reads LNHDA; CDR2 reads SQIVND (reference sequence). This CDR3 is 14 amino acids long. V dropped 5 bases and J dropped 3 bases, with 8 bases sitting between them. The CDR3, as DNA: TGTGCCAGTAGTGACTTAATCTATAATTCACCCCTCCACTTT. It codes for CASSDLIYNSPLHF.

CDR3 region: CSASPAGELFF. The CDR3 DNA follows: TGCAGTGCTAGTCCGGCCGGGGAGCTGTTTTTT. The chain carries TRBV20-1 and TRBJ2-2, with unresolved D. This CDR3 is 11 amino acids long. Trimming removed 3 bases from V and 6 bases from J, with 5 bases in between. Germline CDR1 is DFQATT and CDR2 is SNEGSKA (reference sequence).

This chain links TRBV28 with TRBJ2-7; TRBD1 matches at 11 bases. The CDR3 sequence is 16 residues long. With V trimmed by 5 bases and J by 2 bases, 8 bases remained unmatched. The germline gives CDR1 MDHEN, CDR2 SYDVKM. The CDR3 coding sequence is TGTGCCAGCAGTACACCCGGACAGGGGGCCGCCTACGAGCAGTACTTC. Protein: CASSTPGQGAAYEQYF.

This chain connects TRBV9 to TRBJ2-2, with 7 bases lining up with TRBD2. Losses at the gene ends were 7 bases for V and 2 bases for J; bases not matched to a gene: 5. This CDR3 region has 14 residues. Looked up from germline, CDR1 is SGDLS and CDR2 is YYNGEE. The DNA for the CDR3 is TGTGCCAGCGAGACTAGCCCCAACACCGGGGAGCTGTTTTTT. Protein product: CASETSPNTGELFF. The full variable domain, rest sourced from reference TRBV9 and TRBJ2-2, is DSGVTQTPKHLITATGQRVTLRCSPRSGDLSVYWYQQSLDQGLQFLIQYYNGEERAKGNILERFSAQQFPDLHSELNLSSLELGDSALYFCASETSPNTGELFFGEGSRLTVL.

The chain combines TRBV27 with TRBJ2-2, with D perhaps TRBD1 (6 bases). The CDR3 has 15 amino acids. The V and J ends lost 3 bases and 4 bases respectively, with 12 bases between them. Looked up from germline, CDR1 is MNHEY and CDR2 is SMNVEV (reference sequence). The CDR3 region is CASSFQGPGTGELFF. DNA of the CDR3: TGTGCCAGCAGTTTTCAGGGGCCGGGCACCGGGGAGCTGTTTTTT.

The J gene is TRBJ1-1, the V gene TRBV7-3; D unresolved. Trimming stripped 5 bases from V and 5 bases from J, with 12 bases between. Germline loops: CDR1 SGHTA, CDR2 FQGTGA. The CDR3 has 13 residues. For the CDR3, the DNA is TGTGCCAGCAGCCCCCCGGGTGGGACTGAAGCTTTCTTT. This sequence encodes CASSPPGGTEAFF. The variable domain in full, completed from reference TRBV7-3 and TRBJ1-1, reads GAGVSQTPSNKVTEKGKYVELRCDPISGHTALYWYRQSLGQGPEFLIYFQGTGAADDSGLPNDRFFAVRPEGSVSTLKIQRTERGDSAVYLCASSPPGGTEAFFGQGTRLTVV.

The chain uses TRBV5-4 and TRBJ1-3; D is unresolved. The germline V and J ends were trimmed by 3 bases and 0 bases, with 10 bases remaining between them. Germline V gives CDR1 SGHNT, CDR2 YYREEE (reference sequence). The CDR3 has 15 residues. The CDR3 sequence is CASSYGIVSGNTIYF. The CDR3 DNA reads TGTGCCAGCAGCTACGGGATTGTCTCTGGAAACACCATATATTTT.

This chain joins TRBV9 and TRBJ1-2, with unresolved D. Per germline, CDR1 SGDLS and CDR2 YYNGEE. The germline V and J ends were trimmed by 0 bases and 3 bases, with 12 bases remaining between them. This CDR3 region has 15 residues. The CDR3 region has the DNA TGTGCCAGCAGCGTAGATCCACAGAGTCACTATGGCTACACCTTC. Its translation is CASSVDPQSHYGYTF. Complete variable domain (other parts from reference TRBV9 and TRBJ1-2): DSGVTQTPKHLITATGQRVTLRCSPRSGDLSVYWYQQSLDQGLQFLIQYYNGEERAKGNILERFSAQQFPDLHSELNLSSLELGDSALYFCASSVDPQSHYGYTFGSGTRLTVV.

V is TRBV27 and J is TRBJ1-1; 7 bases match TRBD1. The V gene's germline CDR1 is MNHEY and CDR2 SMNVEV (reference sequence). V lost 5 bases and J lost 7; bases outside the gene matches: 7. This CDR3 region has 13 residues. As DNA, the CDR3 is TGTGCCAGCAGTGTAACGAGGGACAGTGAAGCTTTCTTT. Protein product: CASSVTRDSEAFF.

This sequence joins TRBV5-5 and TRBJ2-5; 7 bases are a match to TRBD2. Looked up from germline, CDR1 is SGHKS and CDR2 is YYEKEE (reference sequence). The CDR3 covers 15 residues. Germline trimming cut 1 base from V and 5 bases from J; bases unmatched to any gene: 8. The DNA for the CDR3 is TGTGCCAGCAGCTTGCGGGCGGGGGTGCTGGAGACCCAGTACTTC. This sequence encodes CASSLRAGVLETQYF.

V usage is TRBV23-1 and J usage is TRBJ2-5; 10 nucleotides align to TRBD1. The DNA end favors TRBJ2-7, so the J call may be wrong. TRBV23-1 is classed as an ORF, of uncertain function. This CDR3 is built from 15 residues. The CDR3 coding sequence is TGCGCCAGCAGTCCTAGACAGGGGGCTTCCTACGAGCAGTACTTC. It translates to CASSPRQGASYEQYF.